This TCR beta chain was recorded in a study of monozygotic twins with inflammatory bowel disease (dated by TCRdb to the late 2010s). Regarding the study in general: A total of roughly 28 monozygotic twin pairs were included in the full study, comprising nine German pairs (four IBD-concordant, five IBD-discordant) and 19 IBD-discordant Danish pairs. Within discordant pairs, disease-associated traits were sought mainly by comparing IBD patients with their genetically identical healthy co-twins. Each individual had, on average, about 151 000 unique TCRalpha sequences and 181 000 unique TCRbeta sequences available for analysis.

Per the germline V gene, SGDLS is the CDR1 and YYNGEE is the CDR2. There are 16 amino acids in the CDR3, from cysteine to phenylalanine inclusive. The protein alone is recorded here. Libraries were constructed by 5' RACE. Each TCR library was prepared from around 3,200 ng of total RNA. cDNA was synthesized with SMARTScribe reverse transcriptase in eight separate reactions per sample. During cDNA synthesis, template switching introduced unique molecular identifiers that contained a 6-nucleotide sample barcode. TCRalpha and TCRbeta cDNA was amplified by two nested PCRs of approximately 17 and 9 cycles, with bead purification after each PCR. Before amplification, the cDNA was treated with uracil DNA-glycosylase and purified using the QIAquick PCR purification kit. The second PCR added Illumina TruSeq-compatible adapters along with sample-specific barcodes. TapeStation and Qubit were used to check library quality and concentration, and around 5.3 ng of each library was pooled. Pooled libraries were sequenced on an Illumina HiSeq2500 single-index Rapid Run with 2 x 100 bp reads and custom sequencing primers. As for how the authors treated the data: MiGEC version 1.2.6 was used for UMI-based consensus assembly to correct PCR and sequencing errors. MiXCR version 2.1.1 was used to carry out V(D)J alignment, clonotype assembly and CDR3 extraction. To normalise gene usage, clonotype sharing and MAIT/NKT TCR abundance, the analysis used the top 1000, 10 000 and 20 000 clonotypes per sample. Diversity was computed as the inverse Simpson index with the vegan R package after downsampling to 27 000 UMIs. Paired Mann-Whitney U tests on discordant twin pairs were used, with Benjamini-Hochberg multiple-testing correction. TCRdb reprocessed the reads and lists each CDR3 protein sequence as a single entry, with no DNA. The V and J calls come from TCRdb's annotation, not from the publication. The sample's own table lists more than 120,000 distinct CDR3 sequences. 2.4% of the sample rests with the top ten.

In regard to this clonotype: Its antigen remains unidentified.

From each donor, a 2.5 ml peripheral blood sample was drawn into PAXgene tubes and stored at -80 degrees C. Total RNA was isolated from whole blood with the PAXgene blood miRNA kit on an automated QIAcube, without T cell sorting. Peripheral blood from monozygotic twin pairs, either concordant or discordant for inflammatory bowel disease, underwent deep TCRalpha and TCRbeta repertoire profiling that used unique molecular barcoding. Smoking habits were recorded for all twin pairs, and individuals were classified as current, former or never smokers. Results the study describes overall, beyond this receptor: Concordant and discordant twins showed no difference in repertoire similarity, possibly because of limited statistical power. Differing immunosuppressive treatments among patients may have added background noise and inter-individual variability to the repertoires. A decrease in TCRbeta repertoire diversity, as measured by inverse Simpson index, was observed in IBD patients compared with their healthy co-twins. No single strong signal or clonotype linked to IBD turned up in the results, so the idea that one exists was not supported. Different T cell subtypes could not be distinguished in the analysis. Fewer clonotypes were shared with other individuals by IBD patients than by healthy twins, most markedly in patients showing signs of disease activity.

The receptor's source is a human donor with ulcerative colitis or Crohn's disease, or a healthy co-twin of an affected twin (not recorded which). The source material was blood. This sequence uses TRBV9 and TRBJ2-7; TCRdb outputs TRBD1, but without DNA this stays unchecked. CDR3 reads: CASSKPGRGATGEQYF. The entire variable domain, with the stretches around the CDR3 drawn from the reference TRBV9 and TRBJ2-7 proteins, is DSGVTQTPKHLITATGQRVTLRCSPRSGDLSVYWYQQSLDQGLQFLIQYYNGEERAKGNILERFSAQQFPDLHSELNLSSLELGDSALYFCASSKPGRGATGEQYFGPGTRLTVT.